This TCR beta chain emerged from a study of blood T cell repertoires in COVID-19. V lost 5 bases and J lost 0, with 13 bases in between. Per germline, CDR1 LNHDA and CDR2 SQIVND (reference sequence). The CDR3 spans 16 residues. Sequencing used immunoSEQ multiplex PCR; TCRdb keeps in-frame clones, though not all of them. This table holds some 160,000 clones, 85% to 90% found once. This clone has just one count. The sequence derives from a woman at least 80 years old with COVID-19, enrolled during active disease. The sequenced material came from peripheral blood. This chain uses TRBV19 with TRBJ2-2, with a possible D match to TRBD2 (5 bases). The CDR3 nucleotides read TGTGCCAGTAGTTGGCGGACTCTCGCGAACACCGGGGAGCTGTTTTTT. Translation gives CASSWRTLANTGELFF.